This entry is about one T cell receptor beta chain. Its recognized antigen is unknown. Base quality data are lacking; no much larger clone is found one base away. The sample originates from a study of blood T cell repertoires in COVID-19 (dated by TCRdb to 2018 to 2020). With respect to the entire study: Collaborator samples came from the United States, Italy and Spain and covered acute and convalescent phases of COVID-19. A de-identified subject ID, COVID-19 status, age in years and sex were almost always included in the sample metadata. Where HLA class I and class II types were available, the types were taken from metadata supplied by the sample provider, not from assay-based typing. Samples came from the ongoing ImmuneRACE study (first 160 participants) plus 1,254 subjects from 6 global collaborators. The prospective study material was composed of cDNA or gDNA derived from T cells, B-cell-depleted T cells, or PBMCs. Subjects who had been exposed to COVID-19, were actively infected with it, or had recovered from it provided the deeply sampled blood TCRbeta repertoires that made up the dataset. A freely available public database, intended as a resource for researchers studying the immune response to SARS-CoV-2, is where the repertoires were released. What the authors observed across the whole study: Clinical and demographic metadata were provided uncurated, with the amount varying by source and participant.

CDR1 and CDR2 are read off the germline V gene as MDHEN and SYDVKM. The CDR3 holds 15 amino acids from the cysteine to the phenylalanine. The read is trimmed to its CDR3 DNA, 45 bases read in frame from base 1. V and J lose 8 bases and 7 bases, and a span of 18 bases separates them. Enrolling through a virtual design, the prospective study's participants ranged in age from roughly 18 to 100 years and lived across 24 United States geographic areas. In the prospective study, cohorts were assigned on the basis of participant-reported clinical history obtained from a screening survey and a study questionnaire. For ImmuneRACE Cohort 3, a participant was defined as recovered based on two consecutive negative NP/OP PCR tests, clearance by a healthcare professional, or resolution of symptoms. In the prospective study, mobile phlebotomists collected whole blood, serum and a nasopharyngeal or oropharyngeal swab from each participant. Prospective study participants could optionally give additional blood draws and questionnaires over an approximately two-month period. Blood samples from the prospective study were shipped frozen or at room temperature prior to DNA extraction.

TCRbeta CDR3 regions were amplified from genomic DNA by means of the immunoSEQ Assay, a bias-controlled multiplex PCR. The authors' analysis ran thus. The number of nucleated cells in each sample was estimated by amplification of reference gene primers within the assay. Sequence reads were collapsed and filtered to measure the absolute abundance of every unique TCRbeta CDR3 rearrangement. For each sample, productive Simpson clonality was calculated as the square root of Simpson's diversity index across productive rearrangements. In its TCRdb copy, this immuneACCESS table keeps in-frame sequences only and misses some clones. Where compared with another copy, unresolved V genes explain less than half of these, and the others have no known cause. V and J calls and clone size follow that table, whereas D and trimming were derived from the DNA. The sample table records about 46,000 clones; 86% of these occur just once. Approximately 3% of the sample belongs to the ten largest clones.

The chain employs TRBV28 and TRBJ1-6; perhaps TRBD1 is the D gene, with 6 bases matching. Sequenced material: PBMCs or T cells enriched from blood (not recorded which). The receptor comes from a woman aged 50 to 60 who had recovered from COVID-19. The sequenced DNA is TGTGCCAGCGTATACTCACAGGGAGAGAATTCACCCCTCCACTTT. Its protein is CASVYSQGENSPLHF.